This T cell receptor beta chain was obtained from a study of cytomegalovirus exposure and HLA in healthy donors. Study-wide results and caveats: Later work showed greater clonal expansion in HLA-associated TCR beta chains than in equally common others.

CDR1 is MDHEN and CDR2 is SYDVKM in the germline V gene. The CDR3 covers 13 residues. To note about this clone: What it binds is not known.

Amplification used 60 Vbeta primers and 13 Jbeta primers. Sequencing used immunoSEQ multiplex PCR; TCRdb keeps in-frame clones, though not all of them. The table has around 300,000 clones, approximately 84% seen once; the top ten hold approximately 2%. The chain joins TRBV28 to TRBJ2-5; 7 bases map to TRBD2. The last part of the DNA fits TRBJ2-7 better; the J call may be wrong. Sequencing used PBMCs. The source of this sequence is a woman in her thirties or forties in good health and CMV-seropositive. Written as DNA, the CDR3 is TGTGCCAGCGGTGCGGGAGCTAGGAGCGAGCAGTACTTC. This codes for CASGAGARSEQYF.